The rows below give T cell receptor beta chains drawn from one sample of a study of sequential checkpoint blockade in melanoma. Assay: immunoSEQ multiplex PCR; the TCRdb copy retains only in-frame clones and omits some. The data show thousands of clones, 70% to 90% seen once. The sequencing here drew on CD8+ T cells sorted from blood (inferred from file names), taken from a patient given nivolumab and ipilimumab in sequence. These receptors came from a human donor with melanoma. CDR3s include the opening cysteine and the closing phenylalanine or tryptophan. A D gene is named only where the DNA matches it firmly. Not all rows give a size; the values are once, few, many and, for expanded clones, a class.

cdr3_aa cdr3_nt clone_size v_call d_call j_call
CASSEWGQGKYEQYF TGTGCCAGCAGTGAATGGGGACAGGGGAAATACGAGCAGTACTTC NA TRBV6-1 TRBD1 TRBJ2-7
CASALQRYSGNTIYF TGTGCCAGCGCATTACAGAGATACTCTGGAAACACCATATATTTT NA TRBV7-8 NA TRBJ1-3
CASKGLAGLRNTGELFF TGTGCCAGTAAGGGACTAGCGGGACTCAGGAACACCGGGGAGCTGTTTTTT NA TRBV19 TRBD2 TRBJ2-2
CASSVGTSGIYNEQFF TGTGCCAGCAGCGTAGGGACTAGCGGGATCTACAATGAGCAGTTCTTC NA TRBV9 TRBD2 TRBJ2-1
CASSQVAGGNYEQYF TGCGCCAGCAGCCAAGTTGCAGGGGGTAACTACGAGCAGTACTTC NA TRBV4-1 TRBD1 TRBJ2-7
CAITNGPPGTNTEAFF TGTGCCATCACCAACGGCCCGCCAGGTACGAACACTGAAGCTTTCTTT NA TRBV10-3 NA TRBJ1-1
CATKHSDRANTEAFF TGTGCCACCAAACACTCTGACAGGGCGAACACTGAAGCTTTCTTT NA TRBV2 TRBD1 TRBJ1-1
CAWNPGTSLVADTQYF TGTGCCTGGAACCCCGGGACTAGCTTAGTTGCAGATACGCAGTATTTT NA TRBV30 TRBD2 TRBJ2-3
CASSTRDFSYNEQFF TGCGCCAGCAGCACGCGGGATTTCTCCTACAATGAGCAGTTCTTC NA TRBV4-1 NA TRBJ2-1
CASSPGTGGGQPQHF TGTGCCAGCAGCCCCGGGACAGGGGGCGGTCAGCCCCAGCATTTT NA TRBV7-9 TRBD1 TRBJ1-5
CASSLERYEQYF TGTGCCAGCAGCTTAGAACGGTACGAGCAGTACTTC NA TRBV11-2 NA TRBJ2-7
CASRLESHRTYEQYF TGTGCAAGTCGCTTAGAATCGCACAGAACTTACGAGCAGTACTTC NA TRBV12-2 NA TRBJ2-7
CASSLETRSYEQYF TGTGCCAGCAGCTTAGAAACGAGGTCCTACGAGCAGTACTTC NA TRBV7-9 NA TRBJ2-7
CATSDSSSVVF TGTGCCACTTCGGACAGTTCCTCGGTAGTCTTC NA TRBV7-9 NA TRBJ2-1
CASSLGAGSNQPQHF TGCGCCAGCAGCTTGGGGGCAGGTAGCAATCAGCCCCAGCATTTT NA TRBV5-1 NA TRBJ1-5
CATKEARRWFF TGTGCCACCAAAGAGGCTAGGCGATGGTTCTTC NA TRBV27 NA TRBJ2-1
CATSRVSVNQPQHF TGTGCCACCAGCAGAGTGTCAGTTAATCAGCCCCAGCATTTT NA TRBV15 NA TRBJ1-5
CASSPGQGSYEQYF TGTGCCAGCAGCCCGGGACAGGGGAGCTACGAGCAGTACTTC large TRBV6-5 TRBD1 TRBJ2-7
CASSYSRQPQETQYF TGTGCCAGCAGTTACTCGAGGCAGCCCCAAGAGACCCAGTACTTC NA TRBV6-6 NA TRBJ2-5
CASTPLNGETQYF TGTGCCAGCACGCCGCTCAACGGGGAGACCCAGTACTTC NA TRBV7-9 NA TRBJ2-5
CAWIPADTQYF TGTGCCTGGATTCCCGCAGATACGCAGTATTTT NA TRBV30 NA TRBJ2-3
CAISEPGTSGYEQYF TGTGCCATCAGTGAGCCCGGGACTAGCGGTTACGAGCAGTACTTC once TRBV10-3 TRBD2 TRBJ2-7
CASSTGLSNEQFF TGTGCCAGCAGCACGGGACTAAGCAATGAGCAGTTCTTC NA TRBV9 TRBD2 TRBJ2-1
CASSLWARRSYNEQFF TGTGCCAGCAGTTTATGGGCTCGCCGCTCCTACAATGAGCAGTTCTTC NA TRBV28 NA TRBJ2-1
CASSFELRRGPGELFF TGTGCCAGCAGCTTCGAATTACGCAGGGGGCCCGGGGAGCTGTTTTTT NA TRBV7-2 TRBD1 TRBJ2-2
CASSLGTPANQETQYF TGTGCCAGCAGCCTCGGGACACCAGCAAACCAAGAGACCCAGTACTTC NA TRBV28 NA TRBJ2-5
CSDRPGLAPEQFF TGCAGCGACAGACCGGGACTAGCGCCCGAGCAGTTCTTC few TRBV29-1 TRBD2 TRBJ2-1
CASSQDGLAVTDTQYF TGCGCCAGCAGCCAAGATGGGCTAGCGGTCACAGATACGCAGTATTTT NA TRBV4-1 TRBD2 TRBJ2-3
CASSQRSDRHEQYF TGCGCCAGCAGCCAGCGATCGGACAGACACGAGCAGTACTTC NA TRBV4-3 NA TRBJ2-7
CASSPLGLAGDTQYF TGTGCCAGCTCACCCCTTGGTCTAGCGGGAGATACGCAGTATTTT NA TRBV18 TRBD2 TRBJ2-3
CASSHSGRDSYEQYF TGCGCCAGCAGCCATAGCGGGAGGGACTCCTACGAGCAGTACTTC NA TRBV5-1 TRBD2 TRBJ2-7
CASSWTSEIFYEQYF TGCGCCAGCAGCTGGACTAGCGAGATCTTCTACGAGCAGTACTTC NA TRBV5-1 TRBD2 TRBJ2-7
CASSYSNGGQGTEAFF TGTGCCAGCAGTTACTCGAACGGGGGTCAGGGCACTGAAGCTTTCTTT NA TRBV6-5 NA TRBJ1-1
CASSQGSYGITYNEQFF TGCGCCAGCAGCCAAGGGTCATACGGGATCACCTACAATGAGCAGTTCTTC NA TRBV4-1 NA TRBJ2-1
CASSLGRRSYEQYF TGTGCCAGCAGCTTAGGCAGGCGCTCTTACGAGCAGTACTTC NA TRBV7-9 NA TRBJ2-7
CASSATSGSYNEQFF TGTGCCAGTAGTGCTACTAGCGGGAGTTACAATGAGCAGTTCTTC few TRBV19 TRBD2 TRBJ2-1
CASLSTLPGKTYGYTF TGTGCCAGCTTGAGTACCTTACCAGGAAAGACCTATGGCTACACCTTC NA TRBV5-4 NA TRBJ1-2
CARSQGETGASYNEQFF TGTGCCAGAAGCCAAGGCGAAACAGGGGCCTCCTACAATGAGCAGTTCTTC NA TRBV5-3 TRBD1 TRBJ2-1
CATSAGVTDTQYF TGTGCCACTTCGGCGGGAGTAACAGATACGCAGTATTTT NA TRBV10-3 TRBD2 TRBJ2-3
CASSEGSRGSYEQYF TGCGCCAGCAGTGAAGGGAGCCGAGGATCCTACGAGCAGTACTTC few TRBV10-1 NA TRBJ2-7
CASRGLAENTDTQYF TGCGCCAGCAGAGGACTAGCGGAAAACACAGATACGCAGTATTTT NA TRBV10-2 TRBD2 TRBJ2-3
CASSFGTGGIDTQYF TGTGCCAGCAGCTTCGGGACAGGGGGGATAGATACGCAGTATTTT NA TRBV5-8 TRBD1 TRBJ2-3
CASSLTTGVGGELFF TGTGCCAGCAGCTTAACGACAGGGGTTGGCGGGGAGCTGTTTTTT NA TRBV7-3 TRBD1 TRBJ2-2
CASSLPRSENEQFF TGTGCCAGCAGCTTGCCCCGGAGTGAGAATGAGCAGTTCTTC once TRBV7-8 NA TRBJ2-1
CASIAGSSGANVLTF TGTGCCAGCATAGCGGGGAGCTCTGGGGCCAACGTCCTGACTTTC NA TRBV2 TRBD2 TRBJ2-6
CASSLDRNTEAFF TGCGCCAGCAGCTTGGACAGGAACACTGAAGCTTTCTTT NA TRBV5-1 NA TRBJ1-1